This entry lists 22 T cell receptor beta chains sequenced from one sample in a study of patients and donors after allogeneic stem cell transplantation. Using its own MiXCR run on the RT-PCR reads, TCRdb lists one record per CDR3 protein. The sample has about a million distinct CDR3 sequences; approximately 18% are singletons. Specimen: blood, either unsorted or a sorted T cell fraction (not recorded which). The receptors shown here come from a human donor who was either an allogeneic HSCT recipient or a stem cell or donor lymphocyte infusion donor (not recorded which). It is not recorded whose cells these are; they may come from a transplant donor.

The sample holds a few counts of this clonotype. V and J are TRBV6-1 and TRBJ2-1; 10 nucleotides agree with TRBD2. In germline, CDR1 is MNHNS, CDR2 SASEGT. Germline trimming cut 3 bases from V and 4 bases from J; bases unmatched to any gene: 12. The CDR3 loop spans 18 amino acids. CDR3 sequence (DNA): TGTGCCAGCAGTGACCTTTCGGCTAGCGGGGGCCCTTACAATGAGCAGTTCTTC. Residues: CASSDLSASGGPYNEQFF.

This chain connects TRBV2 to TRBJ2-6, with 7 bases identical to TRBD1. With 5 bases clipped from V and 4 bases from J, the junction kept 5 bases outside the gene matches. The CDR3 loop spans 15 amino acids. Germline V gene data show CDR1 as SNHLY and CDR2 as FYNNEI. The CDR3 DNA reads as TGTGCCAGCAGTCTTACAGGGGTCGGGGCCAACGTCCTGACTTTC. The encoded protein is CASSLTGVGANVLTF.

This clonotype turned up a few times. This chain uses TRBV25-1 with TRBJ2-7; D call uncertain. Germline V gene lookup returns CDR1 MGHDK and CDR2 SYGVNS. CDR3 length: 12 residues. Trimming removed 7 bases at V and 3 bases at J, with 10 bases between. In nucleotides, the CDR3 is TGTGCCAGCATGAACGAATTCTACGAGCAGTACTTC. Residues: CASMNEFYEQYF.

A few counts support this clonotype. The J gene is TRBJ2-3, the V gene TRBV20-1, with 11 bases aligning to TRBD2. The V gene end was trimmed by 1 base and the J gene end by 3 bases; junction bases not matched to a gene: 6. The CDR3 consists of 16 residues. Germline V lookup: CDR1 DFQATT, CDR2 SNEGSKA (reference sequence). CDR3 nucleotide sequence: TGCAGTGCTAGAGTAGCGGGGGGGCCCTCTACAGATACGCAGTATTTT. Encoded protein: CSARVAGGPSTDTQYF.

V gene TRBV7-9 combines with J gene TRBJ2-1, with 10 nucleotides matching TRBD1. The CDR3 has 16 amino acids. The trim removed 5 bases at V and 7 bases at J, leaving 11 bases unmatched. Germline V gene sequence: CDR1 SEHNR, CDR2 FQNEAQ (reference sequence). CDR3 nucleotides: TGTGCCAGCAGCCGGCTCAGGGGACAGGGGACAAATGAGCAGTTCTTC. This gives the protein CASSRLRGQGTNEQFF.

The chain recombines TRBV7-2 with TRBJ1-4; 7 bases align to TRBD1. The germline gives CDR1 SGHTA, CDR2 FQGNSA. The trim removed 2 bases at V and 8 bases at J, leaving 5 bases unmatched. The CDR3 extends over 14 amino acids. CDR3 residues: CASSLRGRGEKLFF. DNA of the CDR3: TGTGCCAGCAGCTTAAGGGGGCGAGGCGAAAAACTGTTTTTT.

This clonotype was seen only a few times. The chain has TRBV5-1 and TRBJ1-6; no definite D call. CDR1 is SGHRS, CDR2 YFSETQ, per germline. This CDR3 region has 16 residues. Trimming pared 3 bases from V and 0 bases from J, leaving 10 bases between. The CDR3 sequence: CASSSGASSYNSPLHF. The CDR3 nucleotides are TGCGCCAGCAGCTCGGGCGCGAGCTCCTATAATTCACCCCTCCACTTT. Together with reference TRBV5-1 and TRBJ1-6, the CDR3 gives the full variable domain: KAGVTQTPRYLIKTRGQQVTLSCSPISGHRSVSWYQQTPGQGLQFLFEYFSETQRNKGNFPGRFSGRQFSNSRSEMNVSTLELGDSALYLCASSSGASSYNSPLHFGNGTRLTVT.

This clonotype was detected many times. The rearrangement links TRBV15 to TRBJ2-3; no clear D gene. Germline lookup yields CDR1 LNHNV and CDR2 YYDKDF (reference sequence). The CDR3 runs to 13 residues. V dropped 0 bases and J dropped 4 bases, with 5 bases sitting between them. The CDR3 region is CATSRDNPDTQYF. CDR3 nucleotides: TGTGCCACCAGCAGAGATAACCCAGATACGCAGTATTTT.

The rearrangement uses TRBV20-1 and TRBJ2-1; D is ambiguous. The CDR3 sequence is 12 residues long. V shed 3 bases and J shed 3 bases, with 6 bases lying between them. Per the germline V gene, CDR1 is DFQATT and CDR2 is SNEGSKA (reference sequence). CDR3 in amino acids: CSASANYNEQFF. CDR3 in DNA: TGCAGTGCTAGCGCCAACTACAATGAGCAGTTCTTC.

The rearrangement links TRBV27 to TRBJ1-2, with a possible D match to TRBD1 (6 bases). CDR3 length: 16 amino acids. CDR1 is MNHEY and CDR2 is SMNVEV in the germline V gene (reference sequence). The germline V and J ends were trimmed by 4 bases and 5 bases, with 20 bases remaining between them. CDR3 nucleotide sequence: TGTGCCAGCAGTTCGATGGCCCCAGGGGCGGTTTATGGCTACACCTTC. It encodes CASSSMAPGAVYGYTF.

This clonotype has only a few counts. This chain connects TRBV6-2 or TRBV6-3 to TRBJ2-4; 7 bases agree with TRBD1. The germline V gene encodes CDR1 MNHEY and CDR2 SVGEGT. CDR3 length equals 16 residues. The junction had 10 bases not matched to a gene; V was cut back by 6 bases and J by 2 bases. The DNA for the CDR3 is TGTGCCAGCAGCTCTAGGACAGGTACGACCAAAAACATTCAGTACTTC. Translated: CASSSRTGTTKNIQYF.

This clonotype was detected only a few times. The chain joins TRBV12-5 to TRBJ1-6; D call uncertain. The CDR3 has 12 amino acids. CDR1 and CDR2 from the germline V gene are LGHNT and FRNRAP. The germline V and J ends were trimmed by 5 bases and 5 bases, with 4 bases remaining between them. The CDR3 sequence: CASGMDNSPLHF. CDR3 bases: TGTGCTAGTGGTATGGATAATTCACCCCTCCACTTT.

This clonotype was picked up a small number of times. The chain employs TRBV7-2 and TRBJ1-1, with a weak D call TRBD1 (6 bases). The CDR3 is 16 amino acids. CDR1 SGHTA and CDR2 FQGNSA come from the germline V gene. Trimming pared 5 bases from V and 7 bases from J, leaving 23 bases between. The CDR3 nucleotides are TGTGCCAGCAGCCTTTTCCGCGACAGGAGGAATGGTGAAGCTTTCTTT. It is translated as CASSLFRDRRNGEAFF.

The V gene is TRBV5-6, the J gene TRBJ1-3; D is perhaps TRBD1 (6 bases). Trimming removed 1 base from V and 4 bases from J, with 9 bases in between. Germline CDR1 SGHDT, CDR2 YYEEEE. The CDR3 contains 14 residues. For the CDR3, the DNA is TGTGCCAGCAGCTTGTATCAGGGGGGAAACACCATATATTTT. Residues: CASSLYQGGNTIYF.

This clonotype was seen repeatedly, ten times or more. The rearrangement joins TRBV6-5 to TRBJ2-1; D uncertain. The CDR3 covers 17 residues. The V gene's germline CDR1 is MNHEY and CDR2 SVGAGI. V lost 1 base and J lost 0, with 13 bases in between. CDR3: CASSYFPSVSSYNEQFF. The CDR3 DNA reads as TGTGCCAGCAGTTACTTCCCCAGCGTAAGCTCCTACAATGAGCAGTTCTTC.

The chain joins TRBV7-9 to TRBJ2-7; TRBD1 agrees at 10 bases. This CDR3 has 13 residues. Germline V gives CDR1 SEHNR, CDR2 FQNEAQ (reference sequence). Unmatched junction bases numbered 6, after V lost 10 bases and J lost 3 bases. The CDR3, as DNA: TGTGCCACCGCCGGGACAGGGGTCTACGAGCAGTACTTC. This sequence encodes CATAGTGVYEQYF.

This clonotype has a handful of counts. CDR3: CSAMYLSGGAPDTQYF. The DNA of the CDR3 is TGCAGTGCTATGTACCTTAGCGGGGGGGCCCCAGATACGCAGTATTTT. This rearrangement joins TRBV20-1 to TRBJ2-3; 11 nucleotides line up with TRBD2. CDR1 is DFQATT, CDR2 SNEGSKA, per germline (reference sequence). This CDR3 is built from 16 residues. V lost 4 bases, J lost 4 bases, and 10 bases stayed unmatched.

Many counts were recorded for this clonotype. As DNA, the CDR3 is TGCAGTGCTAGAGACAATCTGTTCGGGCCCCAGCATTTT. Translating gives CSARDNLFGPQHF. The chain is built from TRBV20-1 and TRBJ1-5; D unresolved. The length of the CDR3 is 13 residues. Germline assignment: CDR1 DFQATT and CDR2 SNEGSKA (reference sequence). The V gene lost 0 bases and the J gene lost 9 bases, with 12 bases spanning the gap.

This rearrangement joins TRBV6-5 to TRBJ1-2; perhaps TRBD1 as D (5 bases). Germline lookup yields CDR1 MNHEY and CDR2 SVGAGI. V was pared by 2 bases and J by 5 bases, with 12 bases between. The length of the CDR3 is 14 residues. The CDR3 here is CASSYRGSGYGYTF. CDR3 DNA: TGTGCCAGCAGTTACAGGGGTTCTGGGTATGGCTACACCTTC.

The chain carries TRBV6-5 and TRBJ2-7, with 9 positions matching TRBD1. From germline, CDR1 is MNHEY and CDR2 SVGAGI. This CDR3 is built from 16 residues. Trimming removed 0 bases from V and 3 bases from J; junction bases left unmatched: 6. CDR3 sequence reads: CASSYSGQGVNYEQYF. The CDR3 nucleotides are TGTGCCAGCAGTTACTCGGGACAGGGTGTGAACTACGAGCAGTACTTC.

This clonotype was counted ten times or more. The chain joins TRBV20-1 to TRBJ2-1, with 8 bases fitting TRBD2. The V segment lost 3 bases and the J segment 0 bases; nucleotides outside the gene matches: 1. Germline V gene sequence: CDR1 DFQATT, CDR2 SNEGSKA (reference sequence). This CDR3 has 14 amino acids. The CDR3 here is CSASGRVSYNEQFF. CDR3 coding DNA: TGCAGTGCTAGCGGGAGGGTCTCCTACAATGAGCAGTTCTTC.

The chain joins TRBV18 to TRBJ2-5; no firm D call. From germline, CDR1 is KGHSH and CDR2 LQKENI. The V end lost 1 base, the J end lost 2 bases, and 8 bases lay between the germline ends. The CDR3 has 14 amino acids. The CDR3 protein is CASSPRNSQETQYF. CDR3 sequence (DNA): TGTGCCAGCTCACCACGGAACTCGCAAGAGACCCAGTACTTC.